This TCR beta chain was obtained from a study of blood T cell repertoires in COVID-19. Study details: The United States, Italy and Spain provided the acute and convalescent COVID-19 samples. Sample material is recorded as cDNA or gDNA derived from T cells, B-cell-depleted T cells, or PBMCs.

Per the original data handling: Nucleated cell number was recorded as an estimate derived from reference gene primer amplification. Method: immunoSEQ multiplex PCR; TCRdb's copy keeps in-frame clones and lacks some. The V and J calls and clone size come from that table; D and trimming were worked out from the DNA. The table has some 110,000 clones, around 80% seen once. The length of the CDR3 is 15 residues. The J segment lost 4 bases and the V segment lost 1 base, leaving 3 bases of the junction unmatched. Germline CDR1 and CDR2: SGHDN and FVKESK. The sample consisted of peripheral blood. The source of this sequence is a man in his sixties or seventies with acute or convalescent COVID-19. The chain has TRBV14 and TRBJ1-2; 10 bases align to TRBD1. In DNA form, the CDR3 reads TGTGCCAGCAGCCAAGGACAGGGGGCATTCTATGGCTACACCTTC. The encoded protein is CASSQGQGAFYGYTF. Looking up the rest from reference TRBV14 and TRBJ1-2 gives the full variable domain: EAGVTQFPSHSVIEKGQTVTLRCDPISGHDNLYWYRRVMGKEIKFLLHFVKESKQDESGMPNNRFLAERTGGTYSTLKVQPAELEDSGVYFCASSQGQGAFYGYTFGSGTRLTVV.